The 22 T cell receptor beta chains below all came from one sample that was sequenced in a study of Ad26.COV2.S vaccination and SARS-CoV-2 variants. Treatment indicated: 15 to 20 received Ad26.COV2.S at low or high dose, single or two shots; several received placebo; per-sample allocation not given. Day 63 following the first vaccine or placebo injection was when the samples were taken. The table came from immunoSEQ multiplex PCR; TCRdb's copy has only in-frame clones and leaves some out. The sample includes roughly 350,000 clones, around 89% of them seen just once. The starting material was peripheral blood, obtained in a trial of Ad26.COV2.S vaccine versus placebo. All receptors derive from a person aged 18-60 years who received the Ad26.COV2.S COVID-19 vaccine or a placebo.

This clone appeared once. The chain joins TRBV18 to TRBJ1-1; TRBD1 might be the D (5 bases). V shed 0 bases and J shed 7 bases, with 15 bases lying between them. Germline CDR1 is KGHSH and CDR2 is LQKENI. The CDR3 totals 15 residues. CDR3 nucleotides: TGTGCCAGCTCACCACCGGAAGTGGGGGGGGGTGAAGCTTTCTTT. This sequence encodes CASSPPEVGGGEAFF. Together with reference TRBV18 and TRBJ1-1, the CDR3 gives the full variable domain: NAGVMQNPRHLVRRRGQEARLRCSPMKGHSHVYWYRQLPEEGLKFMVYLQKENIIDESGMPKERFSAEFPKEGPSILRIQQVVRGDSAAYFCASSPPEVGGGEAFFGQGTRLTVV.

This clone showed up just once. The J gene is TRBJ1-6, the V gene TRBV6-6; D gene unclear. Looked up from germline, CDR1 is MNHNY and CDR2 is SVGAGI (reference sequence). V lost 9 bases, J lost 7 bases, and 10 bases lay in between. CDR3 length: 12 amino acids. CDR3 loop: CASGRINSPLHF. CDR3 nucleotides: TGTGCCAGTGGACGGATAAATTCACCCCTCCACTTT.

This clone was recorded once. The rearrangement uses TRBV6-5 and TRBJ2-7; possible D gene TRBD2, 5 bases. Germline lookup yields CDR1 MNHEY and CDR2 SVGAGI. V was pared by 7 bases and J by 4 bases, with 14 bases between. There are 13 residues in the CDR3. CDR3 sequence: CASTVTRRYEQYF. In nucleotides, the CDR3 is TGTGCCAGCACCGTCACTAGAAGGTACGAGCAGTACTTC.

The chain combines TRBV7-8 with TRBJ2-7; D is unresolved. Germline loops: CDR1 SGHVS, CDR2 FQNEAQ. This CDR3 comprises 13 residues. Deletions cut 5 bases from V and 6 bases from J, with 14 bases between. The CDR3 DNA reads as TGTGCCAGCAGCCTTACCCGAGATGGCGAGCAGTACTTC. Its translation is CASSLTRDGEQYF.

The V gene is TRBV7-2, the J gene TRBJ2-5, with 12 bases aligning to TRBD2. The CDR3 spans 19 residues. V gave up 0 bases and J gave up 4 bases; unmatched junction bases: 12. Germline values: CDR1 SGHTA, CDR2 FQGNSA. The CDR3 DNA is TGTGCCAGCAGCTTAGCCCGACTAGCGGGGGCCCTAACGTTAGAGACCCAGTACTTC. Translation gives CASSLARLAGALTLETQYF.

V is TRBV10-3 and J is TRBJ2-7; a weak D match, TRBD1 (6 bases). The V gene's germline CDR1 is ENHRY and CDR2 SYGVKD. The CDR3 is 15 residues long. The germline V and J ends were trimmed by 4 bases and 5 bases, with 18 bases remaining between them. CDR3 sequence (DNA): TGTGCCATCAGTGGTTACAGGGTAGGTGGGGACGAGCAGTACTTC. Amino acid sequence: CAISGYRVGGDEQYF.

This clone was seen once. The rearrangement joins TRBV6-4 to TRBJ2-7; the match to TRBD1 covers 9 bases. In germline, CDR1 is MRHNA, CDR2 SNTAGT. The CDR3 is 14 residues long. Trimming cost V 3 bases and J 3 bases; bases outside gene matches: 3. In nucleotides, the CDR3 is TGTGCCAGCAGTGAACAGGGGGCGAGCTACGAGCAGTACTTC. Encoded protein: CASSEQGASYEQYF.

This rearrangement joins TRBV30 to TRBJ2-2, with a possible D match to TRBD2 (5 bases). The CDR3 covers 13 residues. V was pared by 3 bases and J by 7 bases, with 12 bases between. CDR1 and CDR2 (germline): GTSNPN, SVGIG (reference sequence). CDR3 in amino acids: CAWSTTRLGELFF. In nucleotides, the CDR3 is TGTGCCTGGAGCACTACTAGACTCGGGGAGCTGTTTTTT.

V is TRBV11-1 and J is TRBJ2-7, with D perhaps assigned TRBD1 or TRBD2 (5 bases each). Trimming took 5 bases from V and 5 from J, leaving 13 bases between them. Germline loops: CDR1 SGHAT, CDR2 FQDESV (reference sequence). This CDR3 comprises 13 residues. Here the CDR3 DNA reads TGTGCCAGCAGCGGGACGGGGTGGAACGAGCAGTACTTC. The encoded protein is CASSGTGWNEQYF.

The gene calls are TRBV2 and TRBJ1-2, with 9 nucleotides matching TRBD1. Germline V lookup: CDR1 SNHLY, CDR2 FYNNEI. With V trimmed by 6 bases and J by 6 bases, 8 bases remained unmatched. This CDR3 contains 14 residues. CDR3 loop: CASRMDRGTDGYTF. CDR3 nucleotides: TGTGCCAGCAGGATGGACAGGGGAACGGATGGCTACACCTTC.

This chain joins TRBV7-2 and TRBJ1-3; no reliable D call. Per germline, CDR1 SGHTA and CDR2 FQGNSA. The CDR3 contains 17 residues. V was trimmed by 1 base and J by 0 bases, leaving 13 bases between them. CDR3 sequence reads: CASSLGSGSLSGNTIYF. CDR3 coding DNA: TGTGCCAGCAGCTTAGGTAGTGGGTCTCTCTCTGGAAACACCATATATTTT.

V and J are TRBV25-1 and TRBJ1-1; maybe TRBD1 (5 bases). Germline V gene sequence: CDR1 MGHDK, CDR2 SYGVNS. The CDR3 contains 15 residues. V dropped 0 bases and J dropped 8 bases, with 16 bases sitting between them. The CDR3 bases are TGTGCCAGCAGTGAATATGTAGACGTAAGGGGCGAAGCTTTCTTT. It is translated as CASSEYVDVRGEAFF.

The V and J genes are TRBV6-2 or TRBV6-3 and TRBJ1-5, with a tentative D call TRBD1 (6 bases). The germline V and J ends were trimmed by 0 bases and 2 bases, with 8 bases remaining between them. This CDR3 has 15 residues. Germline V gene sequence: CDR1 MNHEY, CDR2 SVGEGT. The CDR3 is CASSYSGGRNQPQHF. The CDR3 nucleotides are TGTGCCAGCAGTTACTCAGGGGGTCGCAATCAGCCCCAGCATTTT.

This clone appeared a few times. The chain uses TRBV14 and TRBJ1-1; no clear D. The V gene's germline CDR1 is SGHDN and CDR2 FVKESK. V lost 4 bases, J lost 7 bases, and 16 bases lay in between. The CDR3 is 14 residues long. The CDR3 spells CASSPELEGDEAFF. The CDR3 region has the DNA TGTGCCAGCAGCCCCGAATTGGAGGGCGATGAAGCTTTCTTT.

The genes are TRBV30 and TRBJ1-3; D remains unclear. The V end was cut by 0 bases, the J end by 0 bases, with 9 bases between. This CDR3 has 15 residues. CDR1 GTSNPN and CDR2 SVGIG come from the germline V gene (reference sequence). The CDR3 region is CAWSVLRSSGNTIYF. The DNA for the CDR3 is TGTGCCTGGAGTGTACTACGCAGCTCTGGAAACACCATATATTTT.

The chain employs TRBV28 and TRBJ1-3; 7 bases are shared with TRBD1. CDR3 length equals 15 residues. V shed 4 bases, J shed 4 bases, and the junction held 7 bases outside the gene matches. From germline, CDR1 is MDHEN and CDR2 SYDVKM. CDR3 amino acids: CASSWGQRTGNTIYF. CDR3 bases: TGTGCCAGCAGTTGGGGACAGCGCACCGGAAACACCATATATTTT.

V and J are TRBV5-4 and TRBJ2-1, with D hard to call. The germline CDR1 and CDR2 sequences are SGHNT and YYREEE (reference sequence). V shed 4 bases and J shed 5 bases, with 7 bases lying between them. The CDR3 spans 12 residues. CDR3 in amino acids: CASSSLNNEQFF. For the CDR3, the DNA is TGTGCCAGCAGCAGCCTTAACAATGAGCAGTTCTTC.

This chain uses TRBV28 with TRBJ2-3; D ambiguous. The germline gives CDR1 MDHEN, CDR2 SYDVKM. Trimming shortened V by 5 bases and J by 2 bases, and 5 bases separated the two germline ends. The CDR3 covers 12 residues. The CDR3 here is CASSLYTDTQYF. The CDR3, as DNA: TGTGCCAGCAGTCTCTACACAGATACGCAGTATTTT.

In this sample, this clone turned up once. The CDR3 here is CASSFGVGTDTQYF. The CDR3 DNA reads TGTGCCAGCAGCTTTGGAGTGGGCACAGATACGCAGTATTTT. The chain links TRBV7-2 to TRBJ2-3; D ambiguous. Per the germline V gene, CDR1 is SGHTA and CDR2 is FQGNSA. The CDR3 is 14 amino acids. Trimming removed 3 bases from V and 1 base from J, with 8 bases in between. The entire variable domain, with the rest obtained from reference TRBV7-2 and TRBJ2-3, is as follows: GAGVSQSPSNKVTEKGKDVELRCDPISGHTALYWYRQSLGQGLEFLIYFQGNSAPDKSGLPSDRFSAERTGGSVSTLTIQRTQQEDSAVYLCASSFGVGTDTQYFGPGTRLTVL.

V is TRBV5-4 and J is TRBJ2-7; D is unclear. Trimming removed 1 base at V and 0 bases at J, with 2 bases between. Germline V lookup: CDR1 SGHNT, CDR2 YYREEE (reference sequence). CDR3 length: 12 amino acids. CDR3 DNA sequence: TGTGCCAGCAGCTTGTCCTCCTACGAGCAGTACTTC. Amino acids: CASSLSSYEQYF.

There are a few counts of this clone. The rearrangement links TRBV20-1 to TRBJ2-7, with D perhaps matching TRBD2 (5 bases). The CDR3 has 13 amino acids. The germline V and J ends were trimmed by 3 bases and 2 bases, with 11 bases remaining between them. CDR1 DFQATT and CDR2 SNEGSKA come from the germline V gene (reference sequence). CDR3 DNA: TGCAGTGCTAGTCAAAGGGAGCCCTACGAGCAGTACTTC. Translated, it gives CSASQREPYEQYF.

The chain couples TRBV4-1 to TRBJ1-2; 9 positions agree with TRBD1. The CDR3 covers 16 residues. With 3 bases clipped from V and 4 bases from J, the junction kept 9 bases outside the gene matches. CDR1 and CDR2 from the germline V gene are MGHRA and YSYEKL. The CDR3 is CASSQREQGASYGYTF. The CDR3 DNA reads TGCGCCAGCAGCCAGAGGGAACAGGGGGCCAGCTATGGCTACACCTTC.